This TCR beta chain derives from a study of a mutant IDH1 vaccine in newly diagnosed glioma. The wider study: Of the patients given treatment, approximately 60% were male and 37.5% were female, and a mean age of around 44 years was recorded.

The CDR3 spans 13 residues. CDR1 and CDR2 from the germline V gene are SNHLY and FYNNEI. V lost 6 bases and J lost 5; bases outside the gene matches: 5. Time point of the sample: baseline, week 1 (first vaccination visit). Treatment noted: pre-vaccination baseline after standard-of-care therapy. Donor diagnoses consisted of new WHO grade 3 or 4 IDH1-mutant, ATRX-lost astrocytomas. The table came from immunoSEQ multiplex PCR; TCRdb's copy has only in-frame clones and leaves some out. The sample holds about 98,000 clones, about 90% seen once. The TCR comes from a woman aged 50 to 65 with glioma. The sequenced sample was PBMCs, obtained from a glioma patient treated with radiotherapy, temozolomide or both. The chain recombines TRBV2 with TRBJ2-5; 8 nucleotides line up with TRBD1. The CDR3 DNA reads TGTGCCAGCAGGCAGACAGGGGTGGAGACCCAGTACTTC. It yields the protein CASRQTGVETQYF.